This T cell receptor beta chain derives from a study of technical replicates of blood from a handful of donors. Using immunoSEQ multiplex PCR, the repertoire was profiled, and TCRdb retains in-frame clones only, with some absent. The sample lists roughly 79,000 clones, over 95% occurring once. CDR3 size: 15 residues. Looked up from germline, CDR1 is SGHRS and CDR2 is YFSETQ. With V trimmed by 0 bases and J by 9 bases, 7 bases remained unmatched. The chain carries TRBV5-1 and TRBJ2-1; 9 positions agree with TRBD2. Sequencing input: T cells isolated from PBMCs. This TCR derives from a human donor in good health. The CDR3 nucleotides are TGCGCCAGCAGCTTGGTAGTAGCGGGAGAAGGTGAGCAGTTCTTC. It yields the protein CASSLVVAGEGEQFF.